This entry describes one T cell receptor beta chain. Its antigen is as yet unknown. The data were obtained in a study of T-cell reconstitution after alpha-beta-depleted transplantation in children. Study-level findings and limits: As was reported, about two months after transplant, alpha-beta T cells came from several hundred expanded graft clones. A year post-transplant, T-cell counts and diversity derived mostly from newly produced T cells. Recipient T cells and thymic progenitors that survived were the source of the high TCRbeta diversity seen at day 60 in some patients.

Using unique molecular identifiers, the investigators prepared the TCRbeta library. Using its own MiXCR run on the PCR reads, TCRdb lists one record per CDR3 protein. The sample holds about 640,000 distinct CDR3 sequences, about an eighth seen once. After removal of 4 bases from V and 8 bases from J, the junction contained 14 bases not matched to a gene. The CDR3 consists of 16 residues. Germline V CDR1 and CDR2: SGHNT, YYREEE (reference sequence). The sample consisted of PBMCs, mostly from graft donor cells, taken 360 days after TCRalphabeta/CD19-depleted stem cell transplant. The TCR originated in a male patient between 5 and 17 years old who had a stem cell transplant for acute myeloid leukemia, so the T cells may come from the graft donor. The V call is TRBV5-4, the J call TRBJ2-1; 8 nucleotides align to TRBD2. The DNA of the CDR3 is TGTGCCAGCAGCCCTGTTTCAGCGGGGGCCCCGGATGAGCAGTTCTTC. The encoded protein is CASSPVSAGAPDEQFF.